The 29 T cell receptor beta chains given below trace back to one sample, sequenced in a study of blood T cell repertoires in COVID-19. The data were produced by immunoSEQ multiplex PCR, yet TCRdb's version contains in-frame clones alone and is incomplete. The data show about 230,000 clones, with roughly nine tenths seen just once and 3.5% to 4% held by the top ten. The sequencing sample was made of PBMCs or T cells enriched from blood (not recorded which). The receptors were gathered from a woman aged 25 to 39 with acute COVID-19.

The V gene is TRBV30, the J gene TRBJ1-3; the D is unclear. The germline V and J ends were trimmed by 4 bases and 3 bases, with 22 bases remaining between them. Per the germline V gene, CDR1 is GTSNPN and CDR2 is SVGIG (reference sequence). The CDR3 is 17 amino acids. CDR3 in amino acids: CAWNVGRQSYFGNTIYF. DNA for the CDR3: TGTGCCTGGAACGTCGGGAGGCAGAGCTACTTTGGAAACACCATATATTTT. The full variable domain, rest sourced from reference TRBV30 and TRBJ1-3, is SQTIHQWPATLVQPVGSPLSLECTVEGTSNPNLYWYRQAAGRGLQLLFYSVGIGQISSEVPQNLSASRPQDRQFILSSKKLLLSDSGFYLCAWNVGRQSYFGNTIYFGEGSWLTVV.

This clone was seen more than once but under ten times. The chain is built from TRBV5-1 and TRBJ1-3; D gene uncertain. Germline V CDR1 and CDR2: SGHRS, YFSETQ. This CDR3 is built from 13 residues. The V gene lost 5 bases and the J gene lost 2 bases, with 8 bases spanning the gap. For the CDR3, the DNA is TGCGCCAGCAGTGGAGGCACTGGAAACACCATATATTTT. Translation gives CASSGGTGNTIYF.

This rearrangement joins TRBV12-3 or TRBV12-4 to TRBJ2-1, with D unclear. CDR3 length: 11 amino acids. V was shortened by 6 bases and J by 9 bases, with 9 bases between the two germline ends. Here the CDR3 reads CASSPVGEQFF. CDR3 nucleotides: TGTGCCAGCAGCCCCGTCGGTGAGCAGTTCTTC.

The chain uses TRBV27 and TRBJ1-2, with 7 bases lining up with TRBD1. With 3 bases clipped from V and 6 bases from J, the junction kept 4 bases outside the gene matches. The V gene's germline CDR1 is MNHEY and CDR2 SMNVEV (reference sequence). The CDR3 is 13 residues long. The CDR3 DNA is TGTGCCAGCAGTTTTACGACAGGGAATGGCTACACCTTC. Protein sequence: CASSFTTGNGYTF.

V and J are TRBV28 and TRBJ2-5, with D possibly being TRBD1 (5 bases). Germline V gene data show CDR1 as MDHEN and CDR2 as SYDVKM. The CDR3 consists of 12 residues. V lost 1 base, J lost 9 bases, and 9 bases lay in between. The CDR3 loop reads CASSLFLQAQYF. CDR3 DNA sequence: TGTGCCAGCAGTTTATTTCTACAGGCCCAGTACTTC. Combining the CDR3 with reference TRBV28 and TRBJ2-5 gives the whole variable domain DVKVTQSSRYLVKRTGEKVFLECVQDMDHENMFWYRQDPGLGLRLIYFSYDVKMKEKGDIPEGYSVSREKKERFSLILESASTNQTSMYLCASSLFLQAQYFGPGTRLLVL.

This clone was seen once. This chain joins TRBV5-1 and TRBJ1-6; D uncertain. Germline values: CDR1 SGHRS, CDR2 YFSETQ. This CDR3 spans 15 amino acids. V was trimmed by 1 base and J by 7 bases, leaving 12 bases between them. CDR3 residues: CASSLSPGYNSPLHF. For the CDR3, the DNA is TGCGCCAGCAGCTTGAGTCCGGGTTACAATTCACCCCTCCACTTT.

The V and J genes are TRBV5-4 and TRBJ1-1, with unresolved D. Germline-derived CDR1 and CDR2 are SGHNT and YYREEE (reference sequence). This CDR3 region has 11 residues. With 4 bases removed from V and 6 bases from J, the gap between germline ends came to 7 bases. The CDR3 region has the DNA TGTGCCAGCAGCATTAGTTCTGAAGCTTTCTTT. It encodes CASSISSEAFF.

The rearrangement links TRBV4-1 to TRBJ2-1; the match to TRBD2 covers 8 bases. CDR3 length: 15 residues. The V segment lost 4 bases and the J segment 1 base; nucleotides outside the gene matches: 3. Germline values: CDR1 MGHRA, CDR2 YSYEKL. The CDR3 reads CASSLTGGSYNEQFF. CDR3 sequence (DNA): TGCGCCAGCAGCCTCACGGGGGGGTCCTACAATGAGCAGTTCTTC.

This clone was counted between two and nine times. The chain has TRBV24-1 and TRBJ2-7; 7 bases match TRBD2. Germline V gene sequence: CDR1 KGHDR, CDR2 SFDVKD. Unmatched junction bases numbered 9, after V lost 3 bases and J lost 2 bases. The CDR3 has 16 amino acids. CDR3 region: CATSDQTSSPPYEQYF. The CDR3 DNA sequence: TGTGCCACCAGTGATCAGACTAGCAGCCCTCCCTACGAGCAGTACTTC.

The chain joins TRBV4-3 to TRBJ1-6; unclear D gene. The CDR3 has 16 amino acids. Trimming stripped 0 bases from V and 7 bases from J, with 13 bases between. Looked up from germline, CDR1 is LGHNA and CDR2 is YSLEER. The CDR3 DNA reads TGCGCCAGCAGCCAAGATGTTGTGGCTTACAATTCACCCCTCCACTTT. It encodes CASSQDVVAYNSPLHF.

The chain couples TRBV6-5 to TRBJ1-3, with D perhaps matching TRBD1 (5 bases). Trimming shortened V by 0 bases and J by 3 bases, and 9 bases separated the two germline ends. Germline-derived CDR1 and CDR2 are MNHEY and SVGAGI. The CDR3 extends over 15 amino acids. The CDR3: CASSYSRESGNTIYF. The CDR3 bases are TGTGCCAGCAGTTACTCCAGGGAAAGTGGAAACACCATATATTTT.

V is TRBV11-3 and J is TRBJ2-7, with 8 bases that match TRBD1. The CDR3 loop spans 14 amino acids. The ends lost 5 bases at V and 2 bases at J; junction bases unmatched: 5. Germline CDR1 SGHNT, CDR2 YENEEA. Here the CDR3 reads CASSPGGTAYEQYF. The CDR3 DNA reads TGTGCCAGCAGCCCAGGGGGCACGGCCTACGAGCAGTACTTC.

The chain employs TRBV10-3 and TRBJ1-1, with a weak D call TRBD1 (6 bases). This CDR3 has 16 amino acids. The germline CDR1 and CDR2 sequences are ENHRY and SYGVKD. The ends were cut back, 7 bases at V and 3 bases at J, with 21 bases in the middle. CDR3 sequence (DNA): TGTGCCATCAACCCTAATCAGCGGGGGGCTGACACTGAAGCTTTCTTT. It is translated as CAINPNQRGADTEAFF.

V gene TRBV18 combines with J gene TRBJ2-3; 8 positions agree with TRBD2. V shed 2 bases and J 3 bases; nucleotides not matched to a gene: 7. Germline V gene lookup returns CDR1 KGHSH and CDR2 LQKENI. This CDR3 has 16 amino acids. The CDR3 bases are TGTGCCAGCTCACCATATCACGGGGGGGGAACAGATACGCAGTATTTT. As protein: CASSPYHGGGTDTQYF.

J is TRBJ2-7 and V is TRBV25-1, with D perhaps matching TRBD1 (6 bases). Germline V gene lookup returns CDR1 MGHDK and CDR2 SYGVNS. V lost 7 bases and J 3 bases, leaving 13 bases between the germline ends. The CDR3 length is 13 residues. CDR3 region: CASIERGGYEQYF. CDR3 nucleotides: TGTGCCAGCATCGAAAGAGGGGGCTACGAGCAGTACTTC.

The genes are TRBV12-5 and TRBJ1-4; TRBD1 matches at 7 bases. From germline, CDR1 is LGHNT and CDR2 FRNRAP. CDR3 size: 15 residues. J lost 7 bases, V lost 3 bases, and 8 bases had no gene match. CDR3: CASGFRGNLGEKLFF. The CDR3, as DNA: TGTGCTAGTGGTTTCAGGGGGAATCTCGGTGAAAAACTGTTTTTT.

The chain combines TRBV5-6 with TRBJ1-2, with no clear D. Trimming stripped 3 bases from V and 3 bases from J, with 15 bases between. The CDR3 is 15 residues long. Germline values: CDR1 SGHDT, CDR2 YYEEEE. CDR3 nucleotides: TGTGCCAGCAGCTCAGGTCCCGAAGGCGACTATGGCTACACCTTC. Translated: CASSSGPEGDYGYTF.

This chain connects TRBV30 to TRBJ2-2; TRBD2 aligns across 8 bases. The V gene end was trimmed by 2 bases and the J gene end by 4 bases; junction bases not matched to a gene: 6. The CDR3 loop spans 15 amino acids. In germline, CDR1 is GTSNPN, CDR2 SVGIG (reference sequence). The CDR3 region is CAWSSGGSFTGELFF. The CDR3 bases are TGTGCCTGGAGTAGCGGGGGCAGCTTCACCGGGGAGCTGTTTTTT.

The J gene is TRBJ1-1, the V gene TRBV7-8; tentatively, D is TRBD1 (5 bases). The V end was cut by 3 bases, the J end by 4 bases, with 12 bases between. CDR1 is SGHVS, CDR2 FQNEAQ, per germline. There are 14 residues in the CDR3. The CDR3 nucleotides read TGTGCCAGCAGCTTGTCAGGGTATGGCACTGAAGCTTTCTTT. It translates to CASSLSGYGTEAFF.

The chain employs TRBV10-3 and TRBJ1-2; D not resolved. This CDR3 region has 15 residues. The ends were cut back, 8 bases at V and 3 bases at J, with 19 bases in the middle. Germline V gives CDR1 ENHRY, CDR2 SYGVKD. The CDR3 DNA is TGTGCCATCTCATCCTCTGAAACGGGTGACTATGGCTACACCTTC. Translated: CAISSSETGDYGYTF.

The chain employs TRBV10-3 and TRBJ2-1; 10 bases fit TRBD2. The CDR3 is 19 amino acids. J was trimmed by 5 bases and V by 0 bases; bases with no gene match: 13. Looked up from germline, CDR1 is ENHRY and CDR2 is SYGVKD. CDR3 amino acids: CAISESLAGGDLPDNEQFF. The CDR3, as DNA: TGTGCCATCAGTGAGTCATTAGCGGGGGGAGATCTCCCGGACAATGAGCAGTTCTTC.

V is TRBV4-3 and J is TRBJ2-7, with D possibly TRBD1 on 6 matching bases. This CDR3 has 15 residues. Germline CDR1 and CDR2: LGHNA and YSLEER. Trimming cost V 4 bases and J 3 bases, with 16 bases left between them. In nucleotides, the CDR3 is TGCGCCAGCAGCCTTTACCTGGGCAGGGGCTACGAGCAGTACTTC. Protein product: CASSLYLGRGYEQYF.

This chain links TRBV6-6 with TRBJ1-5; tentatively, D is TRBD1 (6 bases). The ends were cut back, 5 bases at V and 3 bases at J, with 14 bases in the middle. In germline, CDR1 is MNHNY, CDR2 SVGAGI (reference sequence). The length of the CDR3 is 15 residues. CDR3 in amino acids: CASSADRSPNQPQHF. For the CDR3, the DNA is TGTGCCAGCAGTGCCGACAGGAGTCCCAATCAGCCCCAGCATTTT.

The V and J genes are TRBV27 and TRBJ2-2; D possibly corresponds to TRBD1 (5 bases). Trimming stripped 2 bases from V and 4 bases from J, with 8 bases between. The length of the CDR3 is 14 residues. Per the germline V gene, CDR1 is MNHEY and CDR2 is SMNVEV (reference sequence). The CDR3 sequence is CASSLRQFTGELFF. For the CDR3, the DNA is TGTGCCAGCAGTTTACGACAGTTCACCGGGGAGCTGTTTTTT.

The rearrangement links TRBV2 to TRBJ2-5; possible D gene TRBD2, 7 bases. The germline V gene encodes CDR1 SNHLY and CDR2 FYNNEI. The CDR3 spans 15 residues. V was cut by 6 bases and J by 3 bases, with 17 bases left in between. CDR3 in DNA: TGTGCCAGCAGAAGACTAGGGGGGGTAGAAGAGACCCAGTACTTC. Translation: CASRRLGGVEETQYF.

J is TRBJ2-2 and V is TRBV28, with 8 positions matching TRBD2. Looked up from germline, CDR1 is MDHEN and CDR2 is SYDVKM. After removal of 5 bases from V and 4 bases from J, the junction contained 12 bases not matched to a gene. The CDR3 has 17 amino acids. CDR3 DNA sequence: TGTGCCAGCAGTCGCCATAGAGCGGGGGCCACCACCGGGGAGCTGTTTTTT. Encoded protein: CASSRHRAGATTGELFF.

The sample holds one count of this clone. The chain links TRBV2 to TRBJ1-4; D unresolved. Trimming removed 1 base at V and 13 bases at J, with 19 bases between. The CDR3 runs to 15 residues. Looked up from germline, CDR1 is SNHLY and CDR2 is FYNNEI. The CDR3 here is CASSEDRIQPGRLFF. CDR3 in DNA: TGTGCCAGCAGTGAAGATAGGATACAGCCCGGCCGACTGTTTTTT.

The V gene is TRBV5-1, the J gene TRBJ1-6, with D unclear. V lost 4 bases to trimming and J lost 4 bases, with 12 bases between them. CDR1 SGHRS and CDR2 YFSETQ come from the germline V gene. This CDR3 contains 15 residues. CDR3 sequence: CASSPEADYNSPLHF. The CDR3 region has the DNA TGCGCCAGCAGCCCCGAGGCAGATTATAATTCACCCCTCCACTTT.

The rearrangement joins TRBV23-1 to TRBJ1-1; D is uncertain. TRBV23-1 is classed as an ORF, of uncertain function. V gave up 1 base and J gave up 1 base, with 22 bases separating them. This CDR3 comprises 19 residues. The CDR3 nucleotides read TGCGCCAGCAGTCAATTTGGCTTTCGTCGGGGTTTATGGAACACTGAAGCTTTCTTT. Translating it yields CASSQFGFRRGLWNTEAFF.